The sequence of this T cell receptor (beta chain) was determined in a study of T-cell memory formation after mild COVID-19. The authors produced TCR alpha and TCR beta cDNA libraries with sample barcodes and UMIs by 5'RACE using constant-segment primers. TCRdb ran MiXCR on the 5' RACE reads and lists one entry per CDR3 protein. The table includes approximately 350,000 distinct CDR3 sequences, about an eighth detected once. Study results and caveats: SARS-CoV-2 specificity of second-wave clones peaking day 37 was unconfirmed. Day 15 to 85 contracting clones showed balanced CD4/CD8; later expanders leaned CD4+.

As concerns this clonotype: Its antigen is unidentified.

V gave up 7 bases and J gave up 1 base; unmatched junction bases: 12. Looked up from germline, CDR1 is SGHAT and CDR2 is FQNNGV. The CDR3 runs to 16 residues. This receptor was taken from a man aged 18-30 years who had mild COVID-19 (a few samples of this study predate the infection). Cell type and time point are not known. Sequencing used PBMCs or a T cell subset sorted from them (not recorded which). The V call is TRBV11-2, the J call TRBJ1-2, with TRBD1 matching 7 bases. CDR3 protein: CASTLQGDRHNYGYTF. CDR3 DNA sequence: TGTGCCAGCACCCTCCAGGGGGACAGACATAACTATGGCTACACCTTC. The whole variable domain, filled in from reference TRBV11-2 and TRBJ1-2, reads EAGVAQSPRYKIIEKRQSVAFWCNPISGHATLYWYQQILGQGPKLLIQFQNNGVVDDSQLPKDRFSAERLKGVDSTLKIQPAKLEDSAVYLCASTLQGDRHNYGYTFGSGTRLTVV.